This passage covers 5 T cell receptor beta chains from one sample sequenced in a study of CD8+ T cells in alopecia areata. Treatment indicated: oral pan-JAK inhibitor, 5-10 mg twice daily. It was cDNA, reverse transcribed from extracted RNA, that served as the sequencing template. Clones were read by immunoSEQ multiplex PCR, and TCRdb kept only the in-frame ones, dropping some. The data contain 150,000 to 200,000 clones, around 64% of them singletons. This specimen consisted of CD4+ T cells sorted from blood, obtained around week 50, from a patient treated with tofacitinib. The receptors originated from a human donor with alopecia areata.

This chain joins TRBV29-1 and TRBJ1-2; TRBD1 matches at 8 bases. The J segment lost 7 bases and the V segment lost 6 bases, leaving 7 bases of the junction unmatched. CDR1 is SQVTM and CDR2 is ANQGSEA in the germline V gene. The CDR3 runs 12 residues. The CDR3 protein is CSVPGGWFGYTF. The CDR3 bases are TGCAGCGTGCCAGGGGGCTGGTTTGGCTACACCTTC.

The chain recombines TRBV29-1 with TRBJ1-1; D unclear. CDR1 and CDR2 from the germline V gene are SQVTM and ANQGSEA. The ends were cut back, 7 bases at V and 1 base at J, with 13 bases in the middle. This CDR3 is built from 13 residues. In DNA form, the CDR3 reads TGCAGCGGTCAACGAACCGAGAACACTGAAGCTTTCTTT. This encodes CSGQRTENTEAFF.

CDR3 bases: TGCAGCGTGCCTAAGGGCGGGGTTACGAACTATGGCTACACCTTC. It is translated as CSVPKGGVTNYGYTF. The chain employs TRBV29-1 and TRBJ1-2; D call uncertain. The CDR3 has 15 residues. V was clipped by 6 bases and J by 2 bases, with 19 bases between them. Germline V CDR1 and CDR2: SQVTM, ANQGSEA.

The chain couples TRBV20-1 to TRBJ2-5; TRBD1 or TRBD2 may be the D gene (5 bases each). The CDR3 covers 11 residues. The V gene lost 5 bases and the J gene lost 3 bases, with 7 bases spanning the gap. CDR1 is DFQATT and CDR2 is SNEGSKA in the germline V gene (reference sequence). The CDR3 sequence: CSAGGKETQYF. Written as DNA, the CDR3 is TGCAGTGCTGGGGGTAAAGAGACCCAGTACTTC.

This clone was observed a handful of times. Within the sample, other DNA sequences also encode this same CDR3. V and J are TRBV29-1 and TRBJ1-5; no reliable D call. The CDR3 loop spans 13 amino acids. The germline V gene encodes CDR1 SQVTM and CDR2 ANQGSEA. V was cut by 4 bases and J by 2 bases, with 9 bases left in between. Here the CDR3 reads CSVAGPGNQPQHF. The CDR3 region has the DNA TGCAGCGTTGCTGGGCCGGGCAATCAGCCCCAGCATTTT.